This TCR beta chain derives from a study of CD8+CD57+ T cells in acquired aplastic anemia. In the study overall: DNA per sorted CD4+ or CD8+ sample ranged about 0.19 to 30 ug, averaging around 3.2 ug. Where healthy donors were concerned, CD4+ cells averaged around 11 million reads.

This clonotype was seen once. Profiling that covered TCR beta VDJ and CDR3 relied on genomic DNA as its template. From the reads, TCRdb called clonotypes with MiXCR, one entry per CDR3 protein. The sample consists of some 44,000 distinct CDR3 sequences, roughly 65% of them appearing once. The CDR3 sequence is 11 residues long. Germline-derived CDR1 and CDR2 are MGHRA and YSYEKL. The V end lost 1 base, the J end lost 13 bases, and 10 bases lay between the germline ends. This TCR was recovered from a human donor in good health, serving as a control. J is TRBJ2-5 and V is TRBV4-1; the D is unclear. The sample consisted of sorted CD4+, CD8+, or CD8+CD57+ T cells (not recorded which) from PBMCs. In DNA, the CDR3 is TGCGCCAGCAGCCAAGCGACTTCTTGGTACTTC. Amino acids: CASSQATSWYF.